This T cell receptor beta chain was recorded in a study of healthy donors' naive CD4 and CD8 T cells. Study-level points and caveats: Most V and J genes were reportedly biased between naive CD4+ and CD8+ cells. The study did not address homeostatic proliferation effects in naive T cells.

Each TCR library used around 500 ng of total RNA and a linear amplification protocol. A single record per CDR3 protein comes from TCRdb applying MiXCR to the reads. Found here are approximately 180,000 distinct CDR3 sequences, 74% of them singletons; the top ten hold more than 2%. Germline CDR1 and CDR2: LNHDA and SQIVND (reference sequence). This CDR3 region has 15 residues. Trimming cost V 0 bases and J 5 bases, with 11 bases left between them. Sorting defined naive CD4+ as CD4+CD8-CD45RO-CD45RA+ and naive CD8+ as CD8+CD4-CD45RA+CD27bright. A remark on this clonotype: The antigen is unknown.

The clonotype was recovered from a pool of human donors in good health; the sample pools cells from several healthy donors. Sequenced input: naive CD4+ and CD8+ T cells sorted from blood, pooled from several donors. The genes are TRBV19 and TRBJ1-5, with D possibly matching TRBD1 (5 bases). CDR3 bases: TGTGCCAGTAGTATAGATTTCCAGGGCTATCAGCCCCAGCATTTT. Its translation is CASSIDFQGYQPQHF.